This T cell receptor beta chain was sequenced during a study of blood T cell repertoires in COVID-19. Study-level information: Specimens from acute and convalescent COVID-19 originated in the United States, Italy and Spain. PBMCs, B-cell-depleted T cells, or T cells were the source of the cDNA or gDNA that made up the material.

Participants reported their clinical history, and cohort assignment relied on those reports. This clone was picked up one time. The CDR3 has 14 residues. V lost 3 bases to trimming and J lost 3 bases, with 11 bases between them. CDR1 is MNHEY and CDR2 is SMNVEV in the germline V gene (reference sequence). Original data processing: It was from reference gene primer amplification that nucleated cell counts were estimated. Assay used: immunoSEQ multiplex PCR; TCRdb lists only in-frame clones, some missing. V, J and clone size are taken as reported in that table, and D and trimming were inferred from the DNA itself. The sample holds 250,000 to 300,000 clones, about 91% seen once.

The sequenced sample was PBMCs or T cells enriched from blood (not recorded which). The chain links TRBV27 to TRBJ1-1; unclear D gene. The receptor's source is a human donor in a cohort exposed to, infected with or recovered from COVID-19 (not recorded which). The donor label of this sample is uncertain. The DNA of the CDR3 is TGTGCCAGCAGTTTCGCCAGTGGTGACACTGAAGCTTTCTTT. Its translation: CASSFASGDTEAFF.